The rows below give T cell receptor beta chains drawn from one sample of a study of blood T cells in healthy people across ages. MiXCR was run by TCRdb on the 5' RACE reads, yielding one entry per CDR3 protein. Of around 900,000 distinct CDR3 sequences listed, just over 50% are singletons. The specimen was blood. The receptors stem from a woman between 55 and 75 years old in good health. CDR3s include the opening cysteine and the closing phenylalanine or tryptophan. Each record gives: V gene, clone size, D gene, J gene, CDR3 protein, CDR3 DNA. D genes are given only for firm matches. Clone sizes are given selectively: once, few, many, or a class where the clone is expanded.

>TRBV11-2|.|TRBD2|TRBJ2-1
CASSPHLAGTKETQFF
TGTGCCAGCAGCCCCCACTTAGCGGGAACTAAGGAGACCCAGTTCTTC
>TRBV6-1|.|.|TRBJ2-1
CASSDEAWGAYNEQFF
TGTGCCAGCAGTGACGAAGCCTGGGGGGCCTACAATGAGCAGTTCTTC
>TRBV11-2|.|.|TRBJ2-1
CASTPPRNEQFF
TGTGCCAGCACCCCACCGCGTAATGAGCAGTTCTTC
>TRBV28|.|.|TRBJ1-5
CASATGGQLRDQPQHF
TGTGCCAGTGCCACCGGCGGGCAGCTAAGGGACCAGCCCCAGCATTTT
>TRBV4-1|.|.|TRBJ2-1
CASSQGDWDYNEQFF
TGCGCCAGCAGCCAAGGAGACTGGGACTACAATGAGCAGTTCTTC
>TRBV5-1|.|TRBD2|TRBJ2-7
CASSLVSGGSSYEQYF
TGCGCCAGCAGCTTGGTGAGCGGGGGTAGCTCCTACGAGCAGTACTTC
>TRBV3-1|.|TRBD2|TRBJ2-3
CASSHKLAGGLDTQYF
TGTGCCAGCAGCCATAAACTAGCGGGAGGTCTAGATACGCAGTATTTT
>TRBV7-6|.|.|TRBJ2-1
CASSLAVANEQFF
TGTGCCAGCAGCTTAGCCGTAGCCAATGAGCAGTTCTTC
>TRBV11-2|few|.|TRBJ2-7
CASSLDQGEYEQYF
TGTGCCAGCAGCCTGGATCAGGGTGAATACGAGCAGTACTTC
>TRBV4-3|.|TRBD2|TRBJ2-3
CASSPTFRAGASDTQYF
TGCGCCAGCAGCCCGACCTTTCGGGCGGGAGCTTCAGATACGCAGTATTTT
>TRBV2|few|.|TRBJ1-2
CASATPGYYYGYTF
TGTGCCAGCGCCACTCCGGGATACTACTATGGCTACACCTTC
>TRBV7-2|.|.|TRBJ2-3
CASSPARAGDTQYF
TGTGCCAGCAGCCCGGCGAGGGCGGGAGATACGCAGTATTTT
>TRBV6-2/TRBV6-3|.|.|TRBJ1-2
CASSDGAWGDYTF
TGTGCCAGCAGTGACGGAGCATGGGGCGACTACACCTTC
>TRBV6-5|once|TRBD2|TRBJ2-7
CASQGLATYEQYF
TGTGCCAGCCAGGGACTAGCAACCTACGAGCAGTACTTC
>TRBV7-2|few|.|TRBJ2-3
CASSPRTTTDTQYF
TGTGCCAGCAGCCCCCGGACTACCACAGATACGCAGTATTTT
>TRBV12-3/TRBV12-4|few|.|TRBJ2-5
CASSLIGPRGETQYF
TGTGCCAGCAGTTTGATAGGCCCCCGGGGGGAGACCCAGTACTTC
>TRBV30|.|.|TRBJ2-4
CACQVVAKNIQYF
TGTGCCTGCCAAGTGGTAGCCAAAAACATTCAGTACTTC
>TRBV29-1|few|TRBD2|TRBJ2-5
CSVDGLAGRETQYF
TGCAGCGTTGACGGGCTAGCGGGGAGAGAGACCCAGTACTTC
>TRBV20-1|.|.|TRBJ2-1
CSARDPAVDLYNEQFF
TGCAGTGCTAGAGACCCAGCGGTCGACCTCTACAATGAGCAGTTCTTC
>TRBV3-1|.|TRBD1|TRBJ2-5
CASSPDRGRIPQETQYF
TGTGCCAGCAGCCCGGACAGGGGGCGAATCCCCCAAGAGACCCAGTACTTC
>TRBV7-2|.|.|TRBJ1-1
CASSSSRGNTEAFF
TGTGCCAGCAGCTCCAGTCGAGGGAACACTGAAGCTTTCTTT
>TRBV27|few|.|TRBJ2-5
CASSPSQGRGWPETQYF
TGTGCCAGCAGTCCGAGTCAGGGAAGGGGTTGGCCAGAGACCCAGTACTTC
>TRBV4-2|.|.|TRBJ1-2
CASSSLGIFNYDYTF
TGTGCCAGCAGCTCGTTGGGAATCTTTAACTATGACTACACCTTC
>TRBV4-3|.|.|TRBJ1-4
CASSQDYKGWDEKLFF
TGCGCCAGCAGCCAAGATTATAAGGGGTGGGATGAAAAACTGTTTTTT
>TRBV30|.|.|TRBJ2-7
CALDKYYEQYF
TGTGCCTTGGACAAGTACTACGAGCAGTACTTC
>TRBV20-1|few|TRBD2|TRBJ2-7
CSARDISGISYEQYF
TGCAGTGCTAGGGATATTAGCGGGATCTCCTACGAGCAGTACTTC